This T cell receptor (beta chain) originates from a study of long-term antiretroviral therapy in people with HIV. V trimming: 6 bases; J trimming: 8 bases; junction bases outside the gene matches: 9. This CDR3 is 13 amino acids long. Germline CDR1 LNHDA, CDR2 SQIVND (reference sequence). Researchers report immunoSEQ v3.0 was run at survey level. Data came from immunoSEQ multiplex PCR; TCRdb stores just in-frame clones and leaves some out. This table has about 28,000 clones, roughly 88% appearing once. Specimen: unsorted PBMCs, collected 0.5 years after starting antiretroviral therapy. This clonotype originated in a woman in her late teens or twenties with HIV. J is TRBJ1-2 and V is TRBV19; TRBD1 matches 7 bases. The CDR3 region is CASSPQGTAGYTF. The DNA of the CDR3 is TGTGCCAGTAGCCCACAGGGGACGGCCGGCTACACCTTC.